This T cell receptor (beta chain) was identified in a study of vaccination effects on CD4 cells after COVID-19 (dated by TCRdb to about 2022). Background for the entire study: To identify antigen-specific CD4+ T cell clonotypes by their expansion, the ViraFEST assay first stimulated PBMC with viral peptide pools and then applied TCR sequencing. Post-vaccine samples across the study were collected a median of 72 days after the second dose, with a range of 14 to 241. Over 1.5 million PBMC per well were cultured with approximately 10 ug/ml peptides in IMDM containing roughly 5% human AB serum, approximately 9.9 IU/ml IL-2 and gentamicin. The study compared SARS-CoV-2 spike-specific CD4+ TCR repertoires before and after mRNA vaccination in COVID-19 convalescent patients and infection-naive vaccine recipients. Altogether, some ten COVID-19 convalescent patients and several SARS-CoV-2-naive healthy vaccine recipients made up the full study. Cultures from other donors in the study were sequenced using the Oncomine TCR Beta short-read assay on an Illumina iSeq 100.

On this clone: Its antigen remains undetermined. No qualities accompany the bases; no much larger clone lies one base away.

After approximately 11 days of culture, CD4+ T cells were isolated with the EasySep CD4+ T cell isolation kit. Each participant received two doses of an mRNA SARS-CoV-2 vaccine, either BNT162b2 or mRNA-1273. Healthy vaccine recipients had no prior SARS-CoV-2 infection, confirmed by negative nucleocapsid antibodies before and after vaccination. On days 3 and 7, half of the culture medium was replaced with fresh IL-2-containing medium. Unless noted otherwise, every peptide stimulation condition was grown in triplicate wells. Using Ficoll-Paque Plus gradient centrifugation, PBMC were separated from whole blood and then either used fresh or cryopreserved at -140C. The QIAamp micro DNA kit was used to extract genomic DNA from the cultured CD4+ T cells. V and J are trimmed by 3 bases and 5 bases, and the gene matches miss 14 bases of the junction. From its cysteine to its phenylalanine, the CDR3 spans 19 amino acids. Kept here is only the CDR3 DNA, which spans 57 bases and is read in frame from base 1. Via the germline V gene, CDR1 is SNHLY and CDR2 FYNNEI.

Preparation of the library involved the immunoSEQ multiplex PCR assay. TCR beta CDR3 sequencing was performed on DNA from the cultured, isolated CD4+ T cells. In the original analysis: Non-productive TCR sequences were discarded, and reads were trimmed to the CDR3 region, with only CDR3s of 7 or more amino acids retained. The MANAFEST web app was used to identify antigen-specific clonotypes by comparing expansion in peptide wells with expansion in reference cultures. For clones to be considered positive, expansion at FDR<0.05 versus reference and all other wells, an odds ratio above 5, and a frequency above 0.1% in two replicate wells were required. A clonotype was defined as cross-reactive if the clonotype was significantly expanded both in SARS-CoV-2 spike wells and in at least one common cold coronavirus spike condition. Using the stringdist R package, CDR3 similarity was measured by Levenshtein distance, and unrooted trees were constructed with ape in R 3.6.1. Here the immuneACCESS table is served through TCRdb, limited to in-frame sequences with V and J called. Missing clones are a known gap in these copies; in checked studies unresolved V genes cover under half, and the rest lacks a known reason. From that table come the V and J calls and clone size; the DNA was used to work out D and trimming. Counted in this sample were around 47,000 clones; 72% of them appeared once. The ten largest account for less than 10% of the sample.

Overall study outcomes, separate from this receptor: At late post-vaccination timepoints, both infection-induced and vaccine-induced clones showed marked clonal contraction, consistent with waning T cell responses. The study was limited by a small number of convalescent patients, and early post-infection timepoints were lacking. In healthy vaccine recipients, vaccine-induced clones were almost all SARS-CoV-2 mono-reactive, with only 1 of 255 being cross-reactive with common cold coronaviruses.

The sequence links TRBV2 to TRBJ2-5; TRBD2 matches 14 bases in the middle. The sample consisted of CD4+ T cells from PBMCs cultured without peptide, taken after COVID-19 vaccination. This TCR came from a human donor who received a COVID-19 vaccine. The encoded CDR3 is CASSDGGGTSGRLGETQYF. The base sequence is TGTGCCAGCAGTGATGGAGGGGGGACTAGCGGGAGATTGGGGGAGACCCAGTACTTC. Outside the CDR3, residues come from the reference TRBV2 and TRBJ2-5 proteins, so the full variable domain is: EPEVTQTPSHQVTQMGQEVILRCVPISNHLYFYWYRQILGQKVEFLVSFYNNEISEKSEIFDDQFSVERPDGSNFTLKIRSTKLEDSAMYFCASSDGGGTSGRLGETQYFGPGTRLLVL.